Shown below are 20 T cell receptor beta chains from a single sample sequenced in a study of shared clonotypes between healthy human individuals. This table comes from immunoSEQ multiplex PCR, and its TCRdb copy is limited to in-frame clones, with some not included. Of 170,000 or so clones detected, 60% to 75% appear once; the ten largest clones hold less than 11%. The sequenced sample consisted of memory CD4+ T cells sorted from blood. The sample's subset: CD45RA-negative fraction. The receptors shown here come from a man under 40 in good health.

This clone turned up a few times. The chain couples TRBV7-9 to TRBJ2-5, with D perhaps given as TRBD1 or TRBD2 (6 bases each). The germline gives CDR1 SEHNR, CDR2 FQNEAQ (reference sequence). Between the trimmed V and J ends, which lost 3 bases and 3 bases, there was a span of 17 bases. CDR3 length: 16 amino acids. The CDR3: CASSFGGLRDKETQYF. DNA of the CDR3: TGTGCCAGCAGCTTCGGGGGATTAAGGGACAAAGAGACCCAGTACTTC.

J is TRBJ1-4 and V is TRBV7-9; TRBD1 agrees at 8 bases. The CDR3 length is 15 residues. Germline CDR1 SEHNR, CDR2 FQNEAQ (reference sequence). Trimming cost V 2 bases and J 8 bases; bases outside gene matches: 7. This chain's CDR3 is CASSLNRGTGEKLFF. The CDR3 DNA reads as TGTGCCAGCAGCTTAAACAGGGGGACGGGCGAAAAACTGTTTTTT.

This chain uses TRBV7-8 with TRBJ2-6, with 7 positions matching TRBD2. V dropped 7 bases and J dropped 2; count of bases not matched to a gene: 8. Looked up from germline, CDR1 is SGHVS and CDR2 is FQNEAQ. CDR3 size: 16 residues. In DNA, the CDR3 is TGTGCCAGCACCCCAGGGAGGGGAGCTGGGGCCAACGTCCTGACTTTC. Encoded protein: CASTPGRGAGANVLTF.

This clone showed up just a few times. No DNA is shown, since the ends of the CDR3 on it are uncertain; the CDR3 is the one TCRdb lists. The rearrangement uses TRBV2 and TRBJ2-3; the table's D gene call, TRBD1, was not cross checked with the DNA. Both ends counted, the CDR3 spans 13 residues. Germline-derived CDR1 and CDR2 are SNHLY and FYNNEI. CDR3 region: CASILGTADTQYF.

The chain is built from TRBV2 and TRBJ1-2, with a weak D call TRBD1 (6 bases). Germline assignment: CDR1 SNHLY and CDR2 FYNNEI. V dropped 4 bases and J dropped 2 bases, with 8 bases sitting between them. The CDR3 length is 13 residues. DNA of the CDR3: TGTGCCAGCAGTGTTAGGGGGAACTATGGCTACACCTTC. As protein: CASSVRGNYGYTF. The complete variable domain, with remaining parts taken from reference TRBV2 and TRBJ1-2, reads EPEVTQTPSHQVTQMGQEVILRCVPISNHLYFYWYRQILGQKVEFLVSFYNNEISEKSEIFDDQFSVERPDGSNFTLKIRSTKLEDSAMYFCASSVRGNYGYTFGSGTRLTVV.

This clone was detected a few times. CDR3 residues: CASRGTSGNYEQYF. CDR3 DNA: TGCGCCAGCAGAGGTACTAGCGGAAACTACGAGCAGTACTTC. This chain uses TRBV5-1 with TRBJ2-7; 8 bases align to TRBD2. The ends lost 5 bases at V and 3 bases at J; junction bases unmatched: 7. Looked up from germline, CDR1 is SGHRS and CDR2 is YFSETQ. The CDR3 spans 14 residues.

The CDR3 loop is CASSLPGGRNEQFF. CDR3 nucleotides: TGCGCCAGCAGCTTACCGGGAGGGCGCAATGAGCAGTTCTTC. This rearrangement joins TRBV5-1 to TRBJ2-1; 8 nucleotides line up with TRBD2. The CDR3 runs to 14 residues. The V and J ends lost 2 bases and 6 bases, in that order; junction bases with no gene match: 4. Germline V CDR1 and CDR2: SGHRS, YFSETQ. The full variable domain, with the rest looked up from reference TRBV5-1 and TRBJ2-1, is KAGVTQTPRYLIKTRGQQVTLSCSPISGHRSVSWYQQTPGQGLQFLFEYFSETQRNKGNFPGRFSGRQFSNSRSEMNVSTLELGDSALYLCASSLPGGRNEQFFGPGTRLTVL.

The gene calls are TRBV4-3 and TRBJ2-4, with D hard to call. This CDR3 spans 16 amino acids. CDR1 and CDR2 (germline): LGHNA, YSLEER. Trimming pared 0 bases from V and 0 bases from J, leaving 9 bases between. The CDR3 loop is CASSQDSRLAKNIQYF. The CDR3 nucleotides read TGCGCCAGCAGCCAAGATTCCCGATTAGCCAAAAACATTCAGTACTTC.

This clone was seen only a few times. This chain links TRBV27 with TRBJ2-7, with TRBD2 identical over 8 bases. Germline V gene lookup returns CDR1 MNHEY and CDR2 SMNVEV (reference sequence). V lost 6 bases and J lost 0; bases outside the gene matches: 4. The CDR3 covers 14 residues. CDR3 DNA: TGTGCCAGCAGCATAGGGACTAGCTCCTACGAGCAGTACTTC. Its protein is CASSIGTSSYEQYF.

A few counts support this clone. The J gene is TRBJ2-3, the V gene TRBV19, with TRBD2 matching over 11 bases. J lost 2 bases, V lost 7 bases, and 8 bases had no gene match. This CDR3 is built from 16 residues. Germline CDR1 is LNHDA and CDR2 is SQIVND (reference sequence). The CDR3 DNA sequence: TGTGCCAGTATGAGGGGGACTAGCGGCGACACAGATACGCAGTATTTT. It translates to CASMRGTSGDTDTQYF. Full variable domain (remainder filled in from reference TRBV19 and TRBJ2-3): DGGITQSPKYLFRKEGQNVTLSCEQNLNHDAMYWYRQDPGQGLRLIYYSQIVNDFQKGDIAEGYSVSREKKESFPLTVTSAQKNPTAFYLCASMRGTSGDTDTQYFGPGTRLTVL.

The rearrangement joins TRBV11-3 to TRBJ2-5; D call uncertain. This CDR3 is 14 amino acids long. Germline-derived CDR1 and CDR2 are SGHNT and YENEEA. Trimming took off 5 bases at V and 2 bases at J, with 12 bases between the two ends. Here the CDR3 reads CASSHTTGQETQYF. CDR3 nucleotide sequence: TGTGCCAGCAGCCACACGACCGGACAAGAGACCCAGTACTTC.

CDR3 DNA sequence: TGTGCCAGCAGCTCATCTAGTTATGATACGCAGTATTTT. Its protein product is CASSSSSYDTQYF. The rearrangement links TRBV7-9 to TRBJ2-3; D remains unclear. V lost 4 bases and J lost 6, with 11 bases in between. The germline V gene encodes CDR1 SEHNR and CDR2 FQNEAQ (reference sequence). CDR3 length: 13 amino acids.

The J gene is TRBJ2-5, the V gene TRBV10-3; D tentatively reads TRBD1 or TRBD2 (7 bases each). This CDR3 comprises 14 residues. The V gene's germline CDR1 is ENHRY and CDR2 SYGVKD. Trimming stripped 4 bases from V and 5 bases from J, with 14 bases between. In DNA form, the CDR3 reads TGTGCCATCAGTGGGGGAGGGGGCCTTGAGACCCAGTACTTC. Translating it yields CAISGGGGLETQYF.

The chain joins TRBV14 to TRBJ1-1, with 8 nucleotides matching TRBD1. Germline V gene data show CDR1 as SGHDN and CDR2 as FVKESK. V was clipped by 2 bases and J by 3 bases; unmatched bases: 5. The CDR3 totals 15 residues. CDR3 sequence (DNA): TGTGCCAGCAGCCAAAGGACAGGGAGGGACACTGAAGCTTTCTTT. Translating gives CASSQRTGRDTEAFF.

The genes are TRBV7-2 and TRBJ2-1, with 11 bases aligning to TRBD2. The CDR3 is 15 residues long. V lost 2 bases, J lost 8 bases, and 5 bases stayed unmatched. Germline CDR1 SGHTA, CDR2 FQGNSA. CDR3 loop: CASSLLLAGGHEQFF. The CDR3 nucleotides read TGTGCCAGCAGCTTACTTCTAGCGGGAGGACATGAGCAGTTCTTC. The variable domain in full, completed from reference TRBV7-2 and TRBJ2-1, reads GAGVSQSPSNKVTEKGKDVELRCDPISGHTALYWYRQSLGQGLEFLIYFQGNSAPDKSGLPSDRFSAERTGGSVSTLTIQRTQQEDSAVYLCASSLLLAGGHEQFFGPGTRLTVL.

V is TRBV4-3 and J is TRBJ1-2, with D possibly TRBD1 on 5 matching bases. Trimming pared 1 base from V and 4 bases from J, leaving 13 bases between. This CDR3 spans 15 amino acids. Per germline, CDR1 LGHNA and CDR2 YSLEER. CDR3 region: CASSQGAGLGYGYTF. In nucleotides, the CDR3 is TGCGCCAGCAGCCAAGGCGCAGGGCTGGGCTATGGCTACACCTTC.

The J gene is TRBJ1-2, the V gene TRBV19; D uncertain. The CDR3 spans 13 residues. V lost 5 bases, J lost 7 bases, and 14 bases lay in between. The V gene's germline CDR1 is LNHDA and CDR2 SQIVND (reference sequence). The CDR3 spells CASSPESFVGYTF. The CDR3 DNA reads TGTGCCAGTAGTCCAGAATCCTTCGTTGGCTACACCTTC.

The CDR3 DNA follows: TGTGCCAGCAGCCCGCCGGGTGTCCACGAGCAGTACTTC. It specifies CASSPPGVHEQYF. The chain recombines TRBV7-2 with TRBJ2-7; no reliable D call. Germline CDR1 and CDR2: SGHTA and FQGNSA. V gave up 5 bases and J gave up 5 bases, with 13 bases separating them. The CDR3 covers 13 residues. Variable domain in full (rest from reference TRBV7-2 and TRBJ2-7): GAGVSQSPSNKVTEKGKDVELRCDPISGHTALYWYRQSLGQGLEFLIYFQGNSAPDKSGLPSDRFSAERTGGSVSTLTIQRTQQEDSAVYLCASSPPGVHEQYFGPGTRLTVT.

In nucleotides, the CDR3 is TGTGCCAGCAGTAAAAAACATCCCACGGGGGAGCTGTTTTTT. Translating it yields CASSKKHPTGELFF. V gene TRBV6-1 combines with J gene TRBJ2-2; no definite D call. V gave up 5 bases and J gave up 8 bases, with 15 bases separating them. Germline CDR1 reads MNHNS; CDR2 reads SASEGT. CDR3 size: 14 residues.

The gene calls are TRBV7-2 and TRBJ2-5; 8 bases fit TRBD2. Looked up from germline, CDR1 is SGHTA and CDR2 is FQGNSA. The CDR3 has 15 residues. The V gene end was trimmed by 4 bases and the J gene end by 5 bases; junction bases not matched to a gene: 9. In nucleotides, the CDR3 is TGTGCCAGCAGCTACGGAGCAAGCGGGAGTGAGACCCAGTACTTC. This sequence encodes CASSYGASGSETQYF.